The T cell receptor (beta chain) described here comes from a study of T-cell reconstitution after alpha-beta-depleted transplantation in children. Notes on the study in general: Approximately two months post-transplant, alpha-beta T cells reportedly originated from several hundred expanded graft clones. T-cell numbers and diversity, one year after transplant, stemmed largely from T cells that were newly produced.

This clonotype was counted a few times. Its antigen is as yet unknown. V lost 4 bases and J lost 4, with 14 bases in between. This CDR3 is 14 amino acids long. CDR1 is SGHRS and CDR2 is YFSETQ in the germline V gene. It was with unique molecular identifiers that the TCRbeta library was prepared. TCRdb reprocessed the PCR reads with MiXCR, giving one entry per CDR3 protein. The data hold over 150,000 distinct CDR3 sequences, with around 7% observed a single time. The J gene is TRBJ1-1, the V gene TRBV5-1; D call uncertain. This TCR derives from a boy under 10 years old with acute lymphoblastic leukemia, due to receive a stem cell transplant. Sequenced here: PBMCs, sampled before TCRalphabeta/CD19-depleted stem cell transplant. CDR3 region: CASSLSQVGTEAFF. CDR3 DNA: TGCGCCAGCAGCCTGAGTCAGGTTGGCACTGAAGCTTTCTTT. Drawing the rest from reference TRBV5-1 and TRBJ1-1, the complete variable domain is KAGVTQTPRYLIKTRGQQVTLSCSPISGHRSVSWYQQTPGQGLQFLFEYFSETQRNKGNFPGRFSGRQFSNSRSEMNVSTLELGDSALYLCASSLSQVGTEAFFGQGTRLTVV.